A single sample gave rise to the 4 T cell receptor beta chains below, sequenced in a study of T cell repertoires in cytomegalovirus infection. TCRdb used MiXCR to reprocess the reads, holding one entry per CDR3 protein. This table holds roughly 110,000 distinct CDR3 sequences, over 9.5% found once. For these receptors, no antigen is known. Sequences were obtained from PBMCs, sequenced either directly or after in vitro stimulation (not recorded which). These receptors were taken from a human donor in good health (CMV status not recorded). Some clones in this sample may be carry-over from other donors' samples.

This clonotype occurred many times. The rearrangement links TRBV30 to TRBJ1-1; D is uncertain. The CDR3 sequence is 13 residues long. V lost 0 bases to trimming and J lost 6 bases, with 11 bases between them. Germline CDR1 is GTSNPN and CDR2 is SVGIG (reference sequence). In DNA, the CDR3 is TGTGCCTGGAGTGTACTGTTTTTCTCTGAAGCTTTCTTT. It yields the protein CAWSVLFFSEAFF.

This clonotype has ten or more counts. The chain is built from TRBV4-1 and TRBJ2-7, with 12 positions matching TRBD2. V shed 4 bases, J shed 2 bases, and the junction held 3 bases outside the gene matches. The CDR3 runs to 15 residues. Germline assignment: CDR1 MGHRA and CDR2 YSYEKL. CDR3 nucleotides: TGCGCCAGCAGCCTAGGACTAGCGGGAACCTACGAGCAGTACTTC. Protein: CASSLGLAGTYEQYF.

The chain employs TRBV20-1 and TRBJ1-2; D not certain. The V and J ends lost 0 bases and 4 bases respectively, with 12 bases between them. Germline CDR1 DFQATT, CDR2 SNEGSKA (reference sequence). The CDR3 spans 14 residues. CDR3 bases: TGCAGTGCTAGAGATCGGGTGGGCGTCTATGGCTACACCTTC. It is translated as CSARDRVGVYGYTF.

This clonotype was counted ten times or more. The CDR3 DNA sequence: TGTGCCAGTACCGGGACAGGGCGTTACGAGCAGTACTTC. Translation: CASTGTGRYEQYF. This sequence joins TRBV19 and TRBJ2-7; 9 bases fit TRBD1. Germline values: CDR1 LNHDA, CDR2 SQIVND (reference sequence). The CDR3 runs 13 residues. V lost 7 bases, J lost 4 bases, and 5 bases stayed unmatched.